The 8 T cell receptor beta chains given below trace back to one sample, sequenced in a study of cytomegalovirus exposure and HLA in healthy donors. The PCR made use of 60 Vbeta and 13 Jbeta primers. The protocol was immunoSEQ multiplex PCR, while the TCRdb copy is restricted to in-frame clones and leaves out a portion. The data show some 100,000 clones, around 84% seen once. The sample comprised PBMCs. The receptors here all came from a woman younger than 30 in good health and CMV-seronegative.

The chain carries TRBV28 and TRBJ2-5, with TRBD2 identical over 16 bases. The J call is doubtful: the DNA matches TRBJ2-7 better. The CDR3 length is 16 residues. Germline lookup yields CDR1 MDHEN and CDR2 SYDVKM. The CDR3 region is CASSFGTSGRAYEQYF. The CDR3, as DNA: TGTGCCAGCAGTTTCGGGACTAGCGGGAGGGCCTACGAGCAGTACTTC.

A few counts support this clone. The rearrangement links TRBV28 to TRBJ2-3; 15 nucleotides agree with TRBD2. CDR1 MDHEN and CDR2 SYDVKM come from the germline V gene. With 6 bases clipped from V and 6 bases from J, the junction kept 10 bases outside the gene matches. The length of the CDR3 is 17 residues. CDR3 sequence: CASSPHGTSGRRDTQYF. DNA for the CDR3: TGTGCCAGCAGCCCTCATGGGACTAGCGGGAGGAGGGATACGCAGTATTTT.

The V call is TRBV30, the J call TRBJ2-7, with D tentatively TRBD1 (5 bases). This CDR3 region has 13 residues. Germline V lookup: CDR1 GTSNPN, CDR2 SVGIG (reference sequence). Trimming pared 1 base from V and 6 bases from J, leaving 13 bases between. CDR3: CAWSARTPGEQYF. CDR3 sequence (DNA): TGTGCCTGGAGTGCCAGGACACCGGGCGAGCAGTACTTC.

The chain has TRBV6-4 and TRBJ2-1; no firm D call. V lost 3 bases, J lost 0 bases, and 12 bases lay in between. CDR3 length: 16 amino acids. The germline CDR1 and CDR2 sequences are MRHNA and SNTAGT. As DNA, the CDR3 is TGTGCCAGCAGTGATCACAGTAAGAGCTCCTACAATGAGCAGTTCTTC. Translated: CASSDHSKSSYNEQFF.

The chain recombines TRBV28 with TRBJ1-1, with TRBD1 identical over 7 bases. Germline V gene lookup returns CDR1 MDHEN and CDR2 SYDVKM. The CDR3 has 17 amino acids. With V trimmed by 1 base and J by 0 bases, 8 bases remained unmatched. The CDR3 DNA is TGTGCCAGCAGTTTATCTGGGGGACAGCTCATGAACACTGAAGCTTTCTTT. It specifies CASSLSGGQLMNTEAFF.

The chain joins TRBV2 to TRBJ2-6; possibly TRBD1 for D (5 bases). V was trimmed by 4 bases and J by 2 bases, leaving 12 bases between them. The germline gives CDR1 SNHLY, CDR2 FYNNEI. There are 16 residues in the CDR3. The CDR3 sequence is CASSVLAGTGANVLTF. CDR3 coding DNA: TGTGCCAGCAGTGTACTGGCAGGGACTGGGGCCAACGTCCTGACTTTC.

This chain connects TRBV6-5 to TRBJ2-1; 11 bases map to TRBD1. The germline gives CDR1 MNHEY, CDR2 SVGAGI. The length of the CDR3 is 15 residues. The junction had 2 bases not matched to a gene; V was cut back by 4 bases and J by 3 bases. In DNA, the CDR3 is TGTGCCAGCAGTTCCGGGACAGGGGGCTACAATGAGCAGTTCTTC. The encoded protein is CASSSGTGGYNEQFF.

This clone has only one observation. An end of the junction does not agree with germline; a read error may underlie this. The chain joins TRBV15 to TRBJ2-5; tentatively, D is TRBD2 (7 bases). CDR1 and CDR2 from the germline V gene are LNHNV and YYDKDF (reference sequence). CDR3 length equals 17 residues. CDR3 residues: CAPSRTSWRRGGETQYF. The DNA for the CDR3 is TGTGCCCCCAGCAGGACGTCCTGGCGGAGGGGGGGGGAGACCCAGTACTTC. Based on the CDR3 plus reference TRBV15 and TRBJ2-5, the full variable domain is DAMVIQNPRYQVTQFGKPVTLSCSQTLNHNVMYWYQQKSSQAPKLLFHYYDKDFNNEADTPDNFQSRRPNTSFCFLDIRSPGLGDTAMYLCAPSRTSWRRGGETQYFGPGTRLLVL.